Shown below are 5 T cell receptor beta chains from a single sample sequenced in a study of blood T cells in healthy people across ages. Combining a sample-barcoded 5' primer with a J-beta primer mix, a second PCR ran for roughly 7 to 11 cycles. MiXCR, applied by TCRdb to the 5' RACE reads, yields one record per CDR3 protein. The sample holds 1.5 million to 2 million distinct CDR3 sequences, less than 50% seen once. The sample was blood. All receptors come from a woman in her thirties or forties in good health.

The chain carries TRBV28 and TRBJ2-5, with D perhaps given as TRBD1 or TRBD2 (7 bases each). V was clipped by 11 bases and J by 11 bases, with 24 bases between them. CDR1 MDHEN and CDR2 SYDVKM come from the germline V gene. This CDR3 is 13 amino acids long. DNA of the CDR3: TGTGCCGGGGGGGACAGAGCCTTGGAAGAGCAGTACTTC. This gives the protein CAGGDRALEEQYF.

The chain employs TRBV12-3 or TRBV12-4 and TRBJ2-6; maybe TRBD2 (7 bases). Trimming shortened V by 6 bases and J by 2 bases, and 17 bases separated the two germline ends. The length of the CDR3 is 17 residues. The CDR3 DNA is TGTGCCAGCAGCCACCAGATAGGGGGGGCTGGGGCCAACGTCCTGACTTTC. Encoded protein: CASSHQIGGAGANVLTF.

This chain joins TRBV11-1 and TRBJ2-5; TRBD2 might be the D (6 bases). Germline CDR1 and CDR2: SGHAT and FQDESV (reference sequence). V was pared by 3 bases and J by 6 bases, with 17 bases between. CDR3 length: 15 residues. The CDR3 DNA is TGTGCCAGCAGCTTGGGGCGGGGCGGCCCTCAGACCCAGTACTTC. It yields the protein CASSLGRGGPQTQYF.

The genes are TRBV5-1 and TRBJ2-2; the D gene is possibly TRBD1 (6 bases). With 4 bases removed from V and 1 base from J, the gap between germline ends came to 17 bases. Germline loops: CDR1 SGHRS, CDR2 YFSETQ. The CDR3 totals 17 residues. The CDR3 loop reads CASSPGNRARNTGELFF. The CDR3 bases are TGCGCCAGCAGCCCCGGAAACAGGGCGAGGAACACCGGGGAGCTGTTTTTT. Looking up the rest from reference TRBV5-1 and TRBJ2-2 gives the full variable domain: KAGVTQTPRYLIKTRGQQVTLSCSPISGHRSVSWYQQTPGQGLQFLFEYFSETQRNKGNFPGRFSGRQFSNSRSEMNVSTLELGDSALYLCASSPGNRARNTGELFFGEGSRLTVL.

The CDR3 DNA reads as TGCGCCAGCAGCCACAGGGGTTCAAACTACAATGAGCAGTTCTTC. Its translation: CASSHRGSNYNEQFF. This chain uses TRBV5-1 with TRBJ2-1; TRBD1 aligns across 7 bases. Germline V CDR1 and CDR2: SGHRS, YFSETQ. V trimming: 4 bases; J trimming: 3 bases; junction bases outside the gene matches: 7. The CDR3 covers 15 residues.